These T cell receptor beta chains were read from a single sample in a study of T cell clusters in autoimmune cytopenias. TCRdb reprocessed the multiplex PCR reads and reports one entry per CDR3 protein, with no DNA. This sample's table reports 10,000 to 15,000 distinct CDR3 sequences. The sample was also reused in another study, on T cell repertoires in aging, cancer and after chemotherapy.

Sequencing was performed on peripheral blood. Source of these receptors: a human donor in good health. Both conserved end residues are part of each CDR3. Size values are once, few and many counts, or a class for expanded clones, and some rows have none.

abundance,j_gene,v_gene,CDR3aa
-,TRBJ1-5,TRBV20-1,CSASGTGSQPQHF
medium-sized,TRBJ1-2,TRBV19,CASSIETGVNYGYTF
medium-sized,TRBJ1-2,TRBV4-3,CASSQGLRTGGNYGYTF
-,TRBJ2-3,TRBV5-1,CASSFGTGLHTDTQYF
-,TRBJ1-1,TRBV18,CASFRQGSVNTEAFF
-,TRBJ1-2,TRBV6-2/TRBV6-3,CASRLEANYGYTF
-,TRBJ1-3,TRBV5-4,CASGDPGGGATGNTIYF
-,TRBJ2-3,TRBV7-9,CASSLGGRPGTDTQYF
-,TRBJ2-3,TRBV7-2,CASSQEAGTAIDTQYF
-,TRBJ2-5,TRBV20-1,CSASSPEVSGERETQYF
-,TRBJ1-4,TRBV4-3,CASSQDRGATNEKLFF
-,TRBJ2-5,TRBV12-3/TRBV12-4,CAVGGRGETQYF
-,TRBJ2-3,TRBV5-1,CASSLEGGPDTQYF
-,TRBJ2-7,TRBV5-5,CASSRALAPSSYEQYF
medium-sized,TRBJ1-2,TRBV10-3,CAISERPREYGYTF
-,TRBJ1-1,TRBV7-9,CASSTRTGVNTEAFF
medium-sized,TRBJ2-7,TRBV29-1,CSVGEELEQYF
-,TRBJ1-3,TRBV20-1,CSARGAGTSGNTIYF
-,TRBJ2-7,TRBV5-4,CASSRGPEQYF
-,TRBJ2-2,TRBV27,CASSSARQVPSGELFF